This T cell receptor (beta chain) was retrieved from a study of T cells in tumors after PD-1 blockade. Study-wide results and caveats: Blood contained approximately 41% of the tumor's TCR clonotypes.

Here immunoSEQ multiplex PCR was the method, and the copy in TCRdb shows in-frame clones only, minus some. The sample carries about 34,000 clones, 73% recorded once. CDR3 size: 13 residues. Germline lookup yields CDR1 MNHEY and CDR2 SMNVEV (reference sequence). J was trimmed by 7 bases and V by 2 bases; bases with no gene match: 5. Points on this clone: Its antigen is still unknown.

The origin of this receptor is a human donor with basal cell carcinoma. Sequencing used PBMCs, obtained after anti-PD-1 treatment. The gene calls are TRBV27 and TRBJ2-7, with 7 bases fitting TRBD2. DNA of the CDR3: TGTGCCAGCAGTTTAGGGCCCGGGGGGGAGCAGTACTTC. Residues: CASSLGPGGEQYF.